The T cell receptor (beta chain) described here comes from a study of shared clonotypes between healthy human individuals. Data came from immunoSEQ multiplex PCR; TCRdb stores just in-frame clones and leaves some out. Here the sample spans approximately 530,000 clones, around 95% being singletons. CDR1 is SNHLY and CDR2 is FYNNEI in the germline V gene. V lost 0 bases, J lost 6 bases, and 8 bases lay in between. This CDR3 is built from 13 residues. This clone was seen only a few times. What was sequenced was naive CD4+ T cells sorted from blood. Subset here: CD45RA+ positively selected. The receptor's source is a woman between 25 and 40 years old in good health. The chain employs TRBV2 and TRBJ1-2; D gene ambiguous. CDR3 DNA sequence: TGTGCCAGCAGTGAAGCTCGCACTGATGGCTACACCTTC. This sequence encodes CASSEARTDGYTF.